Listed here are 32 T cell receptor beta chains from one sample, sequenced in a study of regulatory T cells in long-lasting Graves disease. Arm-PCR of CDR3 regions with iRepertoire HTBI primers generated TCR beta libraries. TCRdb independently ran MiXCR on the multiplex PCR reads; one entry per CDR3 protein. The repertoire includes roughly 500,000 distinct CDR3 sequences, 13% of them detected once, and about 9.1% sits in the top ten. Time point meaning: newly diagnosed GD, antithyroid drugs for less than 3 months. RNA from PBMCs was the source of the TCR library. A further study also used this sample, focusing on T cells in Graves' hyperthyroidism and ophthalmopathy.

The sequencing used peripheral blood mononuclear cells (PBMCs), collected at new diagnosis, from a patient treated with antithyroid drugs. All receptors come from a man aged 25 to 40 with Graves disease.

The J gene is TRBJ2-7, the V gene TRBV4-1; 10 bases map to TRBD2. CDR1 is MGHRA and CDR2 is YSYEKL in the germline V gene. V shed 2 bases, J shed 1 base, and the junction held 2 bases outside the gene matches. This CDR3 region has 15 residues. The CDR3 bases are TGCGCCAGCAGCCAACCGACTAGCGGGTCCTACGAGCAGTACTTC. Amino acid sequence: CASSQPTSGSYEQYF.

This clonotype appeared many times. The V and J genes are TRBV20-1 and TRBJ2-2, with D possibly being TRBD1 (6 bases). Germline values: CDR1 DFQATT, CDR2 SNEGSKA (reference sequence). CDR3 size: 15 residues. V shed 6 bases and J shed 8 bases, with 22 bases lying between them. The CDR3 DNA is TGCAGTGCGCCCCCCCGGGACACCTTCCCTGGGGAGCTGTTTTTT. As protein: CSAPPRDTFPGELFF.

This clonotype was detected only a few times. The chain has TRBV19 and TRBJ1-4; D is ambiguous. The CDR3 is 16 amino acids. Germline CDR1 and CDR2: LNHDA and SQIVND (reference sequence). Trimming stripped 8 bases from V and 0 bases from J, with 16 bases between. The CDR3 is CASEASITSTNEKLFF. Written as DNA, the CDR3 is TGTGCCAGTGAGGCATCTATCACCTCAACTAATGAAAAACTGTTTTTT.

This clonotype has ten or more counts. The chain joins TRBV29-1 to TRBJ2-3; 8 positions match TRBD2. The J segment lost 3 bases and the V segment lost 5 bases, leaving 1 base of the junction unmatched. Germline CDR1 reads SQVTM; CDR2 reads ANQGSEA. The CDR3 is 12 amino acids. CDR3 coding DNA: TGCAGCGTTCAGCGGGGGACAGATACGCAGTATTTT. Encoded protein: CSVQRGTDTQYF.

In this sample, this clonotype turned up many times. In DNA form, the CDR3 reads TGTGCCAGCAGGGACAGGCGCTCTGGGGCCAACGTCCTGACTTTC. This encodes CASRDRRSGANVLTF. The chain links TRBV2 to TRBJ2-6; 7 nucleotides match TRBD1. With V trimmed by 6 bases and J by 0 bases, 2 bases remained unmatched. CDR1 SNHLY and CDR2 FYNNEI come from the germline V gene. There are 15 residues in the CDR3.

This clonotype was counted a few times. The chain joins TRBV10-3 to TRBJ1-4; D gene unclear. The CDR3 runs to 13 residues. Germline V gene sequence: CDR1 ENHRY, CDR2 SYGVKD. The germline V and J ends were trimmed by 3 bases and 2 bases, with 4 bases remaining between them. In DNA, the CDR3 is TGTGCCATCAGTGAAGGGACTAATGAAAAACTGTTTTTT. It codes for CAISEGTNEKLFF.

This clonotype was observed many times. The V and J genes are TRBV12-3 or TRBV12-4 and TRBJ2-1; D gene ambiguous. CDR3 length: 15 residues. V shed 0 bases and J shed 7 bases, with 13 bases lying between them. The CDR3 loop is CASSLARRKDNEQFF. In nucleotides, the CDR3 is TGTGCCAGCAGTTTAGCTAGGAGAAAGGATAATGAGCAGTTCTTC.

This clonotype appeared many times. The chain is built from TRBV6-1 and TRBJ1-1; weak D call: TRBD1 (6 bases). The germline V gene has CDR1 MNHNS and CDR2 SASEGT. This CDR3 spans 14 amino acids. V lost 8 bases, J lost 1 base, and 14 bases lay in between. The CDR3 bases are TGTGCCAGCCGGGGGCGGGTCGGGAACACTGAAGCTTTCTTT. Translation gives CASRGRVGNTEAFF.

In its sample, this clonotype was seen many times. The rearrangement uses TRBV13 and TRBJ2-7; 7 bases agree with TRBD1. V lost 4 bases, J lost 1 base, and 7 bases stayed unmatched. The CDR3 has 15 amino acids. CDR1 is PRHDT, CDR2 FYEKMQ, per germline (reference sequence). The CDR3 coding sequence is TGTGCCAGCAGCTCTTGGGACAGTACTTCCTACGAGCAGTACTTC. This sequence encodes CASSSWDSTSYEQYF. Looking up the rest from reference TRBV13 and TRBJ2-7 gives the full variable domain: AAGVIQSPRHLIKEKRETATLKCYPIPRHDTVYWYQQGPGQDPQFLISFYEKMQSDKGSIPDRFSAQQFSDYHSELNMSSLELGDSALYFCASSSWDSTSYEQYFGPGTRLTVT.

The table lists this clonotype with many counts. CDR3 residues: CSARDPAGGSYEQYF. Written as DNA, the CDR3 is TGCAGTGCTAGAGACCCGGCGGGCGGCTCCTACGAGCAGTACTTC. The chain has TRBV20-1 and TRBJ2-7, with D possibly matching TRBD2 (5 bases). V gave up 0 bases and J gave up 0 bases, with 12 bases separating them. This CDR3 region has 15 residues. Germline V gene data show CDR1 as DFQATT and CDR2 as SNEGSKA (reference sequence).

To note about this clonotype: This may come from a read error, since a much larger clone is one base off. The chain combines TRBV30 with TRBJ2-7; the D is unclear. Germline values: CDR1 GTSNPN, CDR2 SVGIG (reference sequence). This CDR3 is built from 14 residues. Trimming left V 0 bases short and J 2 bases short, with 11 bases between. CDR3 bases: TGTGCCTGGAGTGTAGTCGGCTACCCCTACGAGCAGTACTTC. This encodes CAWSVVGYPYEQYF.

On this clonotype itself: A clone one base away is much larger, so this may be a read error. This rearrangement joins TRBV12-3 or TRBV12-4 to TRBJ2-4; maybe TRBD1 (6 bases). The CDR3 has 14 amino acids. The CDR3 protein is CANSSALISDSKFF. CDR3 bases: TGTGCCAACAGTTCTGCTCTGATTTCGGACAGCAAATTCTTC.

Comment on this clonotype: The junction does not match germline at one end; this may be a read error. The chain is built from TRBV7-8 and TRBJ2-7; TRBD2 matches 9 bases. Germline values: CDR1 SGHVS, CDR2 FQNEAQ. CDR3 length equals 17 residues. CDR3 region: CARSLALTAGGPYEQYF. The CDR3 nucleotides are TGTGCCCGCAGCTTAGCCCTTACTGCGGGAGGGCCCTACGAGCAGTACTTC.

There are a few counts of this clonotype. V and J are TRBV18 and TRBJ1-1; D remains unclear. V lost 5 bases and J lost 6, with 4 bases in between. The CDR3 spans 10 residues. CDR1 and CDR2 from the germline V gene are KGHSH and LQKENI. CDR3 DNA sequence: TGTGCCAGCTCAGGGCCTGAAGCTTTCTTT. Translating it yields CASSGPEAFF.

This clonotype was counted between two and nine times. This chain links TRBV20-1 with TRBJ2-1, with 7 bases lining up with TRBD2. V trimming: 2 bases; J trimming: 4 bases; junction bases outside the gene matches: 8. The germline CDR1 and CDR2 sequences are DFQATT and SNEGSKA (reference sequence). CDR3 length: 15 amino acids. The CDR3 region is CSARPLAGLYNEQFF. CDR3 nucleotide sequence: TGCAGTGCTAGACCCTTAGCGGGTCTTTACAATGAGCAGTTCTTC.

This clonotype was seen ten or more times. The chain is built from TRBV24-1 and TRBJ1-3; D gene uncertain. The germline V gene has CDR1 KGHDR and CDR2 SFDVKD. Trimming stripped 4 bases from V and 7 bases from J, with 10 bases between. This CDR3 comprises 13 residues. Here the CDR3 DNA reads TGTGCCACCAGTGACCCCGCACGGAACACCATATATTTT. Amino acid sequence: CATSDPARNTIYF.

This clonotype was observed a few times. CDR3 amino acids: CAGNQGAQEKLFF. CDR3 nucleotide sequence: TGTGCCGGTAACCAGGGGGCGCAAGAAAAACTGTTTTTT. V and J are TRBV6-1 and TRBJ1-4, with TRBD1 matching over 8 bases. V shed 11 bases, J shed 8 bases, and the junction held 10 bases outside the gene matches. This CDR3 spans 13 amino acids. Germline V gene data show CDR1 as MNHNS and CDR2 as SASEGT.

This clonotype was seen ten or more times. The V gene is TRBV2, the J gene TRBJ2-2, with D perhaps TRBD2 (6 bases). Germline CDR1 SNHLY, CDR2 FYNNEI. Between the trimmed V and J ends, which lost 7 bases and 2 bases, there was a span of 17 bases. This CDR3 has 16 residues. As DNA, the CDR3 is TGTGCCAGCATTCCCACTAGCATCTATAACACCGGGGAGCTGTTTTTT. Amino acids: CASIPTSIYNTGELFF.

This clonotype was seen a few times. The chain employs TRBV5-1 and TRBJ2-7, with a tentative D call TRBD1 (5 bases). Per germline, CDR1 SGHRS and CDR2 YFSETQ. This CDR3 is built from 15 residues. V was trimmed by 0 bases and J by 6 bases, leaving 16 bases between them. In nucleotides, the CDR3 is TGCGCCAGCAGCTTGGGTCGTGCAGGGTTGGGCGAGCAGTACTTC. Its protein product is CASSLGRAGLGEQYF.

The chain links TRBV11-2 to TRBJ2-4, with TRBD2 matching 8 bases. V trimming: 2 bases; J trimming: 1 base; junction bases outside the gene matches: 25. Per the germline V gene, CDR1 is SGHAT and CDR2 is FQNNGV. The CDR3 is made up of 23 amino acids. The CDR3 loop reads CASSLFGTSRREGLRTAKNIQYF. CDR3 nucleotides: TGTGCCAGCAGCTTATTTGGGACCTCTAGACGGGAGGGCCTTCGGACGGCCAAAAACATTCAGTACTTC.

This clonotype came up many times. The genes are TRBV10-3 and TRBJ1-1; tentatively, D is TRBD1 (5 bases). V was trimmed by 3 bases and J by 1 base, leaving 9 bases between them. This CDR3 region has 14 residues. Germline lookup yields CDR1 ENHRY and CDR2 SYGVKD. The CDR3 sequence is CAISEGVGNTEAFF. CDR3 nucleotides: TGTGCCATCAGTGAAGGGGTAGGGAACACTGAAGCTTTCTTT.

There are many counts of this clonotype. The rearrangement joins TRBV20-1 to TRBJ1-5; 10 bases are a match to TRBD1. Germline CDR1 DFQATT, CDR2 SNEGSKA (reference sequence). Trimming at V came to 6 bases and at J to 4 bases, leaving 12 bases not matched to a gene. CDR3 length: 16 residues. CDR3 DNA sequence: TGCAGTGCCAGAATTTCCGGGACAGGGGTGAATCAGCCCCAGCATTTT. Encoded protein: CSARISGTGVNQPQHF.

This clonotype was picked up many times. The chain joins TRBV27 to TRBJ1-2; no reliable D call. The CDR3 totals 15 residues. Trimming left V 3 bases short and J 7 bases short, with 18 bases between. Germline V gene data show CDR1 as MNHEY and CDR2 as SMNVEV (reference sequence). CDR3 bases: TGTGCCAGCAGTTTGGGCCTTGGGTCTGGTGGTGGCTACACCTTC. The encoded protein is CASSLGLGSGGGYTF.

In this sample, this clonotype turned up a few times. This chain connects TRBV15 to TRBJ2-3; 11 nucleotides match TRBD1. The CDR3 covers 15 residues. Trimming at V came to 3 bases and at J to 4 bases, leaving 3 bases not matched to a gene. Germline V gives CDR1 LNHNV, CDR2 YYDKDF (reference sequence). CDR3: CATSSGGQGADTQYF. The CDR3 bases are TGTGCCACCAGCAGTGGGGGACAGGGGGCAGATACGCAGTATTTT.

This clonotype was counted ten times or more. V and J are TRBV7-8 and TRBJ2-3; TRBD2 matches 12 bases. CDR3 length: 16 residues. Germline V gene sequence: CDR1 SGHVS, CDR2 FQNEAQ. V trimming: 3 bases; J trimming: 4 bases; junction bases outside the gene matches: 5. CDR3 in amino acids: CASSFSSGRAPDTQYF. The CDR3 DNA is TGTGCCAGCAGCTTCTCTAGCGGGAGGGCCCCAGATACGCAGTATTTT.

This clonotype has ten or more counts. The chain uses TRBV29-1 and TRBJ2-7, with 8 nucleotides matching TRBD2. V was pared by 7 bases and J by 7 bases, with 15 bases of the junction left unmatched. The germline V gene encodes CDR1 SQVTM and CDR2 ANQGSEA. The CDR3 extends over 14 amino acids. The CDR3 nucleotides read TGCAGCGCATACTCCGCGAGGGGCGGGAGGGAGCAGTACTTC. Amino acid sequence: CSAYSARGGREQYF.

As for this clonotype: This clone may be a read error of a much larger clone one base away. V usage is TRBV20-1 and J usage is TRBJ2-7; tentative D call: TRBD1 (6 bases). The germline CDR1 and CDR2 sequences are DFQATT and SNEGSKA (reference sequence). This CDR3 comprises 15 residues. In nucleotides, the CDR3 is TGCAGCGTTGAAGATCTTGTGGGGGCTAACTACGAGCAGTACTTC. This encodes CSVEDLVGANYEQYF.

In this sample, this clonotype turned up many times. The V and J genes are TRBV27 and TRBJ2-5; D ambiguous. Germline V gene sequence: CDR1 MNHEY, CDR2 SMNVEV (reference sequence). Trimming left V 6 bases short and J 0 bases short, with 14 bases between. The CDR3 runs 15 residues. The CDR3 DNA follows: TGTGCCAGCAGCAGGTACGGTGGGTACCAAGAGACCCAGTACTTC. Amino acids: CASSRYGGYQETQYF.

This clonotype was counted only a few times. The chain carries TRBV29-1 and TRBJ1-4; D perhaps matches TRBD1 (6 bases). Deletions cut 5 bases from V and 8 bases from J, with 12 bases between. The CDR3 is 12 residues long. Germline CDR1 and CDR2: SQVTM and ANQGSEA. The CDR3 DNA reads TGCAGCGTTCTCTTCCAGGGGGAAAAACTGTTTTTT. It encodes CSVLFQGEKLFF. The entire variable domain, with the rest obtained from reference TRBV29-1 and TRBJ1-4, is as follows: SAVISQKPSRDICQRGTSLTIQCQVDSQVTMMFWYRQQPGQSLTLIATANQGSEATYESGFVIDKFPISRPNLTFSTLTVSNMSPEDSSIYLCSVLFQGEKLFFGSGTQLSVL.

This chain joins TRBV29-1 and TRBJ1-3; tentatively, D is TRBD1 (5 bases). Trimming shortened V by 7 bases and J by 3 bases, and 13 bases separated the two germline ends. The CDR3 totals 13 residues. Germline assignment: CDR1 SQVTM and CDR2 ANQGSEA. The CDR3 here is CSAGAGRGNTIYF. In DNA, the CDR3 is TGCAGCGCCGGTGCGGGGCGTGGAAACACCATATATTTT.

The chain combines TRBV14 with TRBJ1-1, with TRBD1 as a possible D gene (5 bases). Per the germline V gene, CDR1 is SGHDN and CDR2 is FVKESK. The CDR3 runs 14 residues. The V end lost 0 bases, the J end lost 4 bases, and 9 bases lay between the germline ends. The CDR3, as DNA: TGTGCCAGCAGCCAAGAGCTCAGGGTCACTGAAGCTTTCTTT. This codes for CASSQELRVTEAFF.

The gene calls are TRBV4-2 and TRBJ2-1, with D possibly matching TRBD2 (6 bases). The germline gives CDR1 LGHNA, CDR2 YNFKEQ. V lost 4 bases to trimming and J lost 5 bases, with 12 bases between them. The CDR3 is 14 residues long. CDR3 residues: CASSPPGVDNEQFF. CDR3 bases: TGTGCCAGCAGCCCCCCGGGAGTTGACAATGAGCAGTTCTTC.